This T cell receptor (beta chain) is from a study of CXCR3-negative and CXCR3-positive naive CD8 T cells (dated by TCRdb to about 2019). Some background on the complete study: In total, about 150 million TRB reads were obtained, corresponding to roughly 1.5 +/- 0.3 million reads per library. Diversity and physicochemical repertoire analyses were performed on about a dozen donors pooled from two independent experiments. TRBV-TRBJ cluster analysis included naive subsets from several donors and memory cells from 3 donors.

Sequencing was performed on a NextSeq 550. The Human TCR Profiling Kit (MiLaboratory) was used to prepare UMI-labeled 5' RACE TRB cDNA libraries. The full amount of extracted RNA was used for cDNA synthesis, and the full amount of resulting cDNA was used for PCR amplification. Libraries were prepared in parallel with an identical number of PCR cycles. In the original analysis: With a minimum of two reads required per UMI, MIGEC and MiXCR pulled out about 50,000 +/- 10,000 unique UMI-labeled TRB cDNA molecules from each library. Each library averaged about 37,000 +/- 9,700 functional in-frame TRB CDR3 nucleotide clonotypes without stop codons. After downsampling to 5000 UMI-labeled TRB molecules per sample, diversity metrics such as normalized Shannon-Wiener and Chao1 were calculated in VDJtools. VDJtools computed clonotype-size-weighted physicochemical properties of the central five CDR3 residues: interaction energy, strength, volume and Kidera factor 4. TCRdb reprocessed the reads and provides one entry for every CDR3 protein sequence; no DNA is given. The V and J calls follow TCRdb's processing rather than the paper's. The table for this sample shows 150,000 or so distinct CDR3 sequences. 0.45% to 0.6% of the sample lies in the top ten.

From cysteine to phenylalanine, the CDR3 is 16 amino acids long. No DNA sequence was recorded. Via the germline V gene, CDR1 is SGHTA and CDR2 FQGTGA. For every CD8+ T cell subset, fewer than 350,000 cells were flow-sorted straight into RLT lysis buffer, and each subset was sorted in triplicate. To exclude memory contaminants, naive CD8+ T cells were stringently defined as CD45RO-CCR7+CD27+CD95-. Peripheral blood mononuclear cells were isolated from buffy coats by standard density gradient centrifugation. A FACSAria III was used to flow-sort naive CD8+ T cells into CXCR3-negative and CXCR3-positive populations. Total RNA was extracted from sorted cells using an RNeasy Mini Kit. A remark on this clonotype: Its recognized antigen is unknown.

General findings and caveats noted by the study authors: Repertoire diversity was comparably high in both naive subsets but much lower in memory CD8+ T cells. Compared with CXCR3-negative naive cells, CXCR3-positive naive cells had TRB CDR3s with higher hydrophobicity (lower Kidera factor 4), lower energy, and higher strength and volume indices. Similar TRBV-TRBJ usage was shown by naive CXCR3-negative and CXCR3-positive cells from the same donor, whereas distinct patterns were shown by memory cells. Because surface CD5, which is linked to self-reactivity in mice, was comparable between the naive subsets, TCR interaction strength was also inferred from the physicochemical properties of TRB CDR3s. Because CXCR3 expression was partially decreased after cryopreservation, freshly isolated PBMCs were used for most assays.

The clonotype comes from a human donor in good health. Some clones in this sample may be carry-over from other donors' samples. The sequencing sample was made of naive CXCR3- CD8+ T cells from blood. The sample's cell subset or site label is to be understood as: CD45RO-CCR7+CD27+CD95- naive CD8+ T cells lacking CXCR3 (TNR3-). The V gene is TRBV7-3 and the J gene is TRBJ2-1. The CDR3 protein: CASSSPTESSYNEQFF.